This T cell receptor beta chain was obtained from a study of cytomegalovirus exposure and HLA in healthy donors. Overall study: Across a few hundred genotyped donors, approximately 81% landed in the Caucasian-associated ancestry cluster.

From germline, CDR1 is LNHDA and CDR2 SQIVND (reference sequence). V lost 8 bases to trimming and J lost 7 bases, with 27 bases between them. The CDR3 totals 17 residues. Primers for the PCR totalled 60 Vbeta and 13 Jbeta. Generated by immunoSEQ multiplex PCR, the TCRdb table keeps only in-frame clones and is missing some. The sample includes roughly 84,000 clones, under 80% of them seen just once. The sample comprised PBMCs. The sequence derives from a male donor in good health and CMV-seropositive. The chain links TRBV19 to TRBJ2-1, with D maybe TRBD1 (5 bases). The CDR3 nucleotides read TGTGCCAGTTGTACCGCACACAGGAGCCCCTTGCCTAATGAGCAGTTCTTC. This codes for CASCTAHRSPLPNEQFF.